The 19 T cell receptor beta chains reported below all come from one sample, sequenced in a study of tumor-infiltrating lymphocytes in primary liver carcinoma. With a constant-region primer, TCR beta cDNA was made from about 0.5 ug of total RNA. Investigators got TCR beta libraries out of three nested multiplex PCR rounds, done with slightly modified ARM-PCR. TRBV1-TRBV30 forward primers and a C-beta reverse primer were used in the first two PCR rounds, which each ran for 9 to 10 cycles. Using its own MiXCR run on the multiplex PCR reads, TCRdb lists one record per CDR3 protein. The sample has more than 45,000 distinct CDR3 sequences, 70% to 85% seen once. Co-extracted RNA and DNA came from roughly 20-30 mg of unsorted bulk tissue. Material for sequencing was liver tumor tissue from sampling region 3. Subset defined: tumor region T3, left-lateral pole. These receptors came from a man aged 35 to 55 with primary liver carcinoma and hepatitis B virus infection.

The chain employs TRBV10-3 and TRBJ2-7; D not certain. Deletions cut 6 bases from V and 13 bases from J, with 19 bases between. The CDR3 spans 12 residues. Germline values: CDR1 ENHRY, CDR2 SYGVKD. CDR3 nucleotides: TGTGCCATCAGCCGAAATGACTCAGCGCATTACTTC. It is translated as CAISRNDSAHYF.

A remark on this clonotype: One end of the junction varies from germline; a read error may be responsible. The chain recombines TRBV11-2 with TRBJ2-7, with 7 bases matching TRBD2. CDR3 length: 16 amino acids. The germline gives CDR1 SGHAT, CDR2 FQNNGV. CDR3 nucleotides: TGTGTCAGCAACTTCACGCGCGGGAGTTTTACCCACGAGCGGTACTTC. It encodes CVSNFTRGSFTHERYF.

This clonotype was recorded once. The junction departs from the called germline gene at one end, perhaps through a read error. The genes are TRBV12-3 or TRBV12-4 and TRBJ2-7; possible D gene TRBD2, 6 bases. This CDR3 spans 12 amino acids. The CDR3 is CASSGLPWEQYF. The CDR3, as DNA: TGTGCCAGCAGCGGACTACCTTGGGAGCAATACTTC.

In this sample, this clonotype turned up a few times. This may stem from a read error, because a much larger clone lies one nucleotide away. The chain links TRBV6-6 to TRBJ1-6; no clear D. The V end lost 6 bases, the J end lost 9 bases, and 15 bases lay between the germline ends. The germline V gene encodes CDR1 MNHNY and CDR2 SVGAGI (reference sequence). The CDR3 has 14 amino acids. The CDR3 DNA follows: TGTGCCAGCAGGGTGGGAGAGGGAATTTCACCCCTCCACTTT. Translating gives CASRVGEGISPLHF.

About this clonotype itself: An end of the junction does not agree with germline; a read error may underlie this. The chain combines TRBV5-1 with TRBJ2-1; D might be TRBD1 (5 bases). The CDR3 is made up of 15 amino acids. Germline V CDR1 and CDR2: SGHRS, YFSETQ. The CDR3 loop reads CANSPTGAVDNEQFF. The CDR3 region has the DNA TGCGCCAACAGCCCCACTGGGGCAGTAGACAATGAGCAGTTCTTC. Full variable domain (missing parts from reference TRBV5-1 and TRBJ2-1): KAGVTQTPRYLIKTRGQQVTLSCSPISGHRSVSWYQQTPGQGLQFLFEYFSETQRNKGNFPGRFSGRQFSNSRSEMNVSTLELGDSALYLCANSPTGAVDNEQFFGPGTRLTVL.

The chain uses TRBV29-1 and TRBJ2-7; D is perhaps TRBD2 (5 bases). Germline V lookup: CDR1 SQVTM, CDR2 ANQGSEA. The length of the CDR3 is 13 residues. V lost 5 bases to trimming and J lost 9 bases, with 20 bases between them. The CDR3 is CSVRSGAPHGQYF. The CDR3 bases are TGCAGCGTTAGAAGCGGTGCGCCCCACGGGCAGTACTTC.

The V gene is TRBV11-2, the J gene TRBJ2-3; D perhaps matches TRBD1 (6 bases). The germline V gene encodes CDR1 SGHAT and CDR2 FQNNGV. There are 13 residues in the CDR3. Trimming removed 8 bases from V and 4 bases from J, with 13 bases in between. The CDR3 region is CASLSRGSDTQYF. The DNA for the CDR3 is TGTGCCAGCTTATCCAGGGGATCAGATACGCAGTATTTT. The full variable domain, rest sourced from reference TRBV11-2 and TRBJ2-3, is EAGVAQSPRYKIIEKRQSVAFWCNPISGHATLYWYQQILGQGPKLLIQFQNNGVVDDSQLPKDRFSAERLKGVDSTLKIQPAKLEDSAVYLCASLSRGSDTQYFGPGTRLTVL.

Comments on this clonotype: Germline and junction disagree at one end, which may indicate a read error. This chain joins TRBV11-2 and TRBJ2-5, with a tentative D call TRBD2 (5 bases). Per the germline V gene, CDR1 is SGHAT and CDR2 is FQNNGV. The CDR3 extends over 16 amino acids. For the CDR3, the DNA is TGTGCAAGCAGACCCCGGGATTCGGCCCACCAAGAGACCCAGTACTTC. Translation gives CASRPRDSAHQETQYF.

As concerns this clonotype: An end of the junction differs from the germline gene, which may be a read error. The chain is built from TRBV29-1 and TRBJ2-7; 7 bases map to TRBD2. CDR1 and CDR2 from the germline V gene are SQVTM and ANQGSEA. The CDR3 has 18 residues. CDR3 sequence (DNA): TGCAGCATTGAAAGTCGCGGGAGAATTACCGGCCTGGAGGACGAGCAGTACTTC. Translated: CSIESRGRITGLEDEQYF.

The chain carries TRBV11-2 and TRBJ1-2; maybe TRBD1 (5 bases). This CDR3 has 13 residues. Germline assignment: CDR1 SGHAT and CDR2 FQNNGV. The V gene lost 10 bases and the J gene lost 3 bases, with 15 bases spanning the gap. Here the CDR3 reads CATSLEGYYGYTF. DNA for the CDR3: TGTGCCACTAGCTTAGAGGGGTACTATGGCTACACCTTC.

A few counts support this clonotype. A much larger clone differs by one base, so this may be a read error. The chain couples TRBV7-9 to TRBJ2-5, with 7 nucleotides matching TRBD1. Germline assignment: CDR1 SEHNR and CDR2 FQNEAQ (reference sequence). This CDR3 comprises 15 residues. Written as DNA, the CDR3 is TGTGCCAACAGCTTACAGCAACAGGGGTCAGAGACCCAGTACTTC. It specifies CANSLQQQGSETQYF. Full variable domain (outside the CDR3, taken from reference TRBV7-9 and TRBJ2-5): DTGVSQNPRHKITKRGQNVTFRCDPISEHNRLYWYRQTLGQGPEFLTYFQNEAQLEKSRLLSDRFSAERPKGSFSTLEIQRTEQGDSAMYLCANSLQQQGSETQYFGPGTRLLVL.

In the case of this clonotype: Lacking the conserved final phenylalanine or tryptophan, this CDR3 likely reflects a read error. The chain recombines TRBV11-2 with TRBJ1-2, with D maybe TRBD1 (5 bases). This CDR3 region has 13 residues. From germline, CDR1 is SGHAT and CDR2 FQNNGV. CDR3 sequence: CASILEGNYGYTV. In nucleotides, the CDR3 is TGTGCCAGCATCTTAGAGGGGAATTATGGCTACACCGTC.

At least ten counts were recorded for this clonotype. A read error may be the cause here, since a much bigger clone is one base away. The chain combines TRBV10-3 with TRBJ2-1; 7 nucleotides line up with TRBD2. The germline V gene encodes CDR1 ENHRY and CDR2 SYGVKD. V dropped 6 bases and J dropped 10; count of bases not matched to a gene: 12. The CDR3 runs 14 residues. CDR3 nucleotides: TGTGCCATCAGAGTCGGACGGGGGGAAGGCGAGCAGTTCTTC. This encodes CAIRVGRGEGEQFF.

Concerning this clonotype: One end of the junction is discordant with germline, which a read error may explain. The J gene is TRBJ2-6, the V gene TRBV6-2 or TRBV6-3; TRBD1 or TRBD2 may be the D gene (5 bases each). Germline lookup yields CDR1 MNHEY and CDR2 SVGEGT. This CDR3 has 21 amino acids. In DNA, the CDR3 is TGTGCCGGCACCCCCAGGAGACGTGGGTCCAGCGGCGCCTCTGGGGCCAACGCCCTGACTTTC. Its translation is CAGTPRRRGSSGASGANALTF.

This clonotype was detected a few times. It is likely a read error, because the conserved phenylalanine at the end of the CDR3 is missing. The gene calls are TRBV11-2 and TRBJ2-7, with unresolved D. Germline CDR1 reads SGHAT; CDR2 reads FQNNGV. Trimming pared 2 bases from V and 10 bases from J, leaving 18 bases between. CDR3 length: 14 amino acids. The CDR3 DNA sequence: TGTGCCAGCAGCTTAACTGACACTGCCTACGGACAGTACTAC. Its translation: CASSLTDTAYGQYY.

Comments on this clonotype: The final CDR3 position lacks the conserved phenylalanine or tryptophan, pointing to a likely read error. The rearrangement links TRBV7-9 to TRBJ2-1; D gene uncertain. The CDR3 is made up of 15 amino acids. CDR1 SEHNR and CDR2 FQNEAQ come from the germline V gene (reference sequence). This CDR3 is CDSSRVNWGNNEQFV. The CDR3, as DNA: TGTGACAGCAGTCGAGTTAATTGGGGAAACAATGAGCAGTTCGTC.

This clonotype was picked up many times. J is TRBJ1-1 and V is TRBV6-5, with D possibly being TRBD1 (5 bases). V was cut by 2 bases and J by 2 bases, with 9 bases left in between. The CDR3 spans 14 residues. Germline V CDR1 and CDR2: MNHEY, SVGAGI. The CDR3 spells CASSYGGSNTEAFF. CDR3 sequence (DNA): TGTGCCAGCAGTTACGGGGGTAGTAACACTGAAGCTTTCTTT.

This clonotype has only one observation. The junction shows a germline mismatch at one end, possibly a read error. CDR3 amino acids: CASNQDTAEAFF. CDR3 DNA: TGTGCCAGCAACCAAGACACGGCTGAAGCTTTCTTT. The chain combines TRBV14 with TRBJ1-1, with no clear D. Germline CDR1 reads SGHDN; CDR2 reads FVKESK. The CDR3 length is 12 residues. The full variable domain, completed using reference TRBV14 and TRBJ1-1, is EAGVTQFPSHSVIEKGQTVTLRCDPISGHDNLYWYRRVMGKEIKFLLHFVKESKQDESGMPNNRFLAERTGGTYSTLKVQPAELEDSGVYFCASNQDTAEAFFGQGTRLTVV.

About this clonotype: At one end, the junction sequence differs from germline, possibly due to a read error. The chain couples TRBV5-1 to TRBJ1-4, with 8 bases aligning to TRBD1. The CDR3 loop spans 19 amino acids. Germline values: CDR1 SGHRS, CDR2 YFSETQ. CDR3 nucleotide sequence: TGCGCCAACAGCTCGGGTGTCTTAGAGCCGGGACAGGACGGTGAAAAACTATTTTTT. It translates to CANSSGVLEPGQDGEKLFF.